This T cell receptor beta chain was captured in a study of patients and donors after allogeneic stem cell transplantation. Using its own MiXCR run on the RT-PCR reads, TCRdb lists one record per CDR3 protein. This table has roughly 710 distinct CDR3 sequences, 0.8% appearing once. This clonotype is medium-sized within its sample. Sequenced input: blood, either unsorted or a sorted T cell fraction (not recorded which). The source is a human donor who was either an allogeneic HSCT recipient or a stem cell or donor lymphocyte infusion donor (not recorded which). It is not recorded whose cells these are; they may come from a transplant donor.

The CDR3 spells CASMVWGNEQFF. CDR3 in DNA: TGTGCCAGCATGGTTTGGGGGAATGAGCAGTTCTTC. The rearrangement links TRBV2 to TRBJ2-1; D may be TRBD1 or TRBD2 (5 bases each). V lost 7 bases and J lost 7, with 11 bases in between. From germline, CDR1 is SNHLY and CDR2 FYNNEI. The length of the CDR3 is 12 residues. Looking up the rest from reference TRBV2 and TRBJ2-1 gives the full variable domain: EPEVTQTPSHQVTQMGQEVILRCVPISNHLYFYWYRQILGQKVEFLVSFYNNEISEKSEIFDDQFSVERPDGSNFTLKIRSTKLEDSAMYFCASMVWGNEQFFGPGTRLTVL.